This paragraph reports one TCR beta chain. Its antigen is as yet unknown. The data belong to a study of cytomegalovirus exposure and HLA in healthy donors. Study as a whole: An early release of data contained roughly 90 million unique TCRs, which came from HLA-typed donors. Study observations and caveats: Common viral pathogens (according to a later analysis) appeared linked to several of the most significant clusters.

The CDR3 runs to 14 residues. V was clipped by 1 base and J by 6 bases; unmatched bases: 6. The germline V gene encodes CDR1 SGHNT and CDR2 YENEEA. Both 60 Vbeta primers and 13 Jbeta primers went into the PCR. Clones were sequenced by immunoSEQ multiplex PCR, and TCRdb holds only the in-frame ones, with some missing. In the table there are some 130,000 clones, over 75% of which are singletons. The source is a man aged 25-40 years in good health. This chain connects TRBV11-3 to TRBJ2-7; 7 bases are shared with TRBD2. Material: PBMCs. The CDR3 DNA follows: TGTGCCAGCAGCTTAGGCAGGGAGGGGCGCGAGCAGTACTTC. Residues: CASSLGREGREQYF.